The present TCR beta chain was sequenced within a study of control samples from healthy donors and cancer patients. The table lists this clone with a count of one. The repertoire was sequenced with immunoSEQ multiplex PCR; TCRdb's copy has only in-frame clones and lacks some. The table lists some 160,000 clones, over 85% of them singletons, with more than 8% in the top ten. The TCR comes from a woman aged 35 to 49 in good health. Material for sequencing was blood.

CDR3 sequence: CASSGRTGGYSNQPQHF. The CDR3 bases are TGTGCCAGCAGCGGACGGACAGGGGGGTATAGCAATCAGCCCCAGCATTTT. This chain connects TRBV5-6 to TRBJ1-5; TRBD1 matches at 10 bases. The V gene's germline CDR1 is SGHDT and CDR2 YYEEEE. J gave up 0 bases and V 4 bases, and 7 bases lay outside the gene matches. The CDR3 extends over 17 amino acids.